What follows are 12 T cell receptor beta chains derived from one specimen sequenced in a study of beta chain features in type 1 diabetes. Study-level points and caveats: In every one of the four CD4+ subsets, TCRB CDR3s were moderately but significantly shorter in Type 1 diabetes patients.

Reverse transcription of all isolated RNA meant that expressed TCRB transcripts were sequenced. Profiled with immunoSEQ multiplex PCR; TCRdb holds only in-frame clones, not every one. Among around 250,000 clones listed, more than 13% were seen once. These receptors have no known antigen. Sequenced input: naive CD4+ T cells from blood. The origin of the receptors is a young man with type 1 diabetes.

This clone showed up just a few times. The V gene is TRBV5-1, the J gene TRBJ1-2; the D is unclear. V was cut by 3 bases and J by 0 bases, with 3 bases left in between. CDR1 is SGHRS and CDR2 is YFSETQ in the germline V gene. The CDR3 length is 12 residues. The CDR3 sequence is CASSSSNYGYTF. CDR3 nucleotide sequence: TGCGCCAGCAGCTCATCTAACTATGGCTACACCTTC.

This clone occurred a few times. V and J are TRBV7-2 and TRBJ2-5; the D is unclear. V was trimmed by 2 bases and J by 4 bases, leaving 8 bases between them. CDR3 length equals 13 residues. Germline CDR1 SGHTA, CDR2 FQGNSA. In DNA form, the CDR3 reads TGTGCCAGCAGCTTAATGGAGCGAGAGACCCAGTACTTC. It yields the protein CASSLMERETQYF.

The chain uses TRBV5-4 and TRBJ2-1; TRBD1 aligns across 11 bases. From germline, CDR1 is SGHNT and CDR2 YYREEE (reference sequence). Germline trimming cut 3 bases from V and 5 bases from J; bases unmatched to any gene: 7. The CDR3 covers 16 residues. As DNA, the CDR3 is TGTGCCAGCAGCTACCCCGGGACAGGGGGAGACAATGAGCAGTTCTTC. It translates to CASSYPGTGGDNEQFF.

This chain joins TRBV5-4 and TRBJ2-1; the match to TRBD2 covers 13 bases. CDR1 and CDR2 from the germline V gene are SGHNT and YYREEE (reference sequence). J lost 7 bases, V lost 0 bases, and 1 base had no gene match. The CDR3 covers 15 residues. This CDR3 reads CASSLEGLAGNEQFF. CDR3 DNA: TGTGCCAGCAGCTTGGAGGGACTAGCGGGGAATGAGCAGTTCTTC.

The genes are TRBV6-1 and TRBJ2-2; D unresolved. The ends were cut back, 2 bases at V and 3 bases at J, with 10 bases in the middle. The CDR3 totals 15 residues. Per the germline V gene, CDR1 is MNHNS and CDR2 is SASEGT. In DNA, the CDR3 is TGTGCCAGCAGTGAAACCGGGTCGTACACCGGGGAGCTGTTTTTT. It yields the protein CASSETGSYTGELFF.

This clone has more than one count but fewer than ten. The chain links TRBV5-1 to TRBJ2-7, with D perhaps matching TRBD1 (6 bases). Germline V gene lookup returns CDR1 SGHRS and CDR2 YFSETQ. CDR3 size: 16 residues. The V gene lost 4 bases and the J gene lost 6 bases, with 23 bases spanning the gap. The CDR3, as DNA: TGCGCCAGCAGCCCCACTAACAGGGAAATTCCCTCCGAGCAGTACTTC. As protein: CASSPTNREIPSEQYF.

There are a few counts of this clone. The DNA of the CDR3 is TGTGCCAGCTCATCGGGCCTAACAGGGACAGATACGCAGTATTTT. Protein product: CASSSGLTGTDTQYF. This chain joins TRBV18 and TRBJ2-3; D is possibly TRBD1 (6 bases). The V end was cut by 5 bases, the J end by 3 bases, with 15 bases between. The CDR3 has 15 residues. CDR1 KGHSH and CDR2 LQKENI come from the germline V gene.

This clone was seen a handful of times. The genes are TRBV2 and TRBJ2-6; D gene uncertain. The V gene's germline CDR1 is SNHLY and CDR2 FYNNEI. The CDR3 length is 15 residues. Trimming pared 2 bases from V and 0 bases from J, leaving 5 bases between. The CDR3, as DNA: TGTGCCAGCAGTGAAAGGAGCTCTGGGGCCAACGTCCTGACTTTC. Its protein is CASSERSSGANVLTF.

J is TRBJ1-2 and V is TRBV7-9; 12 bases fit TRBD1. The CDR3 spans 16 residues. Germline V CDR1 and CDR2: SEHNR, FQNEAQ (reference sequence). V dropped 4 bases and J dropped 4; count of bases not matched to a gene: 7. CDR3 bases: TGTGCCAGCAGCTCCGGGACAGGGGGCGCCCTCTATGGCTACACCTTC. Translated: CASSSGTGGALYGYTF. Looking up the rest from reference TRBV7-9 and TRBJ1-2 gives the full variable domain: DTGVSQNPRHKITKRGQNVTFRCDPISEHNRLYWYRQTLGQGPEFLTYFQNEAQLEKSRLLSDRFSAERPKGSFSTLEIQRTEQGDSAMYLCASSSGTGGALYGYTFGSGTRLTVV.

This clone occurred a few times. The chain joins TRBV4-2 to TRBJ2-1; D is uncertain. The length of the CDR3 is 15 residues. Trimming shortened V by 1 base and J by 0 bases, and 7 bases separated the two germline ends. The germline V gene encodes CDR1 LGHNA and CDR2 YNFKEQ. The CDR3 DNA reads TGTGCCAGCAGCCAAGGCCGCGGCTCCTACAATGAGCAGTTCTTC. Translating it yields CASSQGRGSYNEQFF.

The CDR3 loop reads CASSYEGMAGANVLTF. The CDR3 nucleotides read TGTGCCAGCAGTTACGAGGGCATGGCAGGGGCCAACGTCCTGACTTTC. The chain is built from TRBV6-5 and TRBJ2-6; D is perhaps TRBD2 (5 bases). Trimming removed 2 bases from V and 4 bases from J, with 12 bases in between. CDR1 is MNHEY, CDR2 SVGAGI, per germline. The CDR3 is 16 residues long.

The chain is built from TRBV5-1 and TRBJ2-6, with TRBD1 identical over 8 bases. Germline CDR1 reads SGHRS; CDR2 reads YFSETQ. This CDR3 has 19 amino acids. After removal of 0 bases from V and 4 bases from J, the junction contained 12 bases not matched to a gene. Here the CDR3 reads CASSLAVSGGVKGANVLTF. In nucleotides, the CDR3 is TGCGCCAGCAGCTTGGCCGTATCAGGGGGCGTAAAGGGGGCCAACGTCCTGACTTTC.